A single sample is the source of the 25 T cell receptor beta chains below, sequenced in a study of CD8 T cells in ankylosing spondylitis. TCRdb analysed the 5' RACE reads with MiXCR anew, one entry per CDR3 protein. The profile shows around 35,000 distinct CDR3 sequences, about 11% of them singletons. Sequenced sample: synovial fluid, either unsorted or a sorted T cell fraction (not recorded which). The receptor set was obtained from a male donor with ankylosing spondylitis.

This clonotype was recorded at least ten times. CDR3 sequence (DNA): TGTGCCAGCAGCTTGGCTAGCGGGAGAGCACGAAAAGAGACCCAGTACTTC. It is translated as CASSLASGRARKETQYF. J is TRBJ2-5 and V is TRBV5-6; 10 bases are a match to TRBD2. From germline, CDR1 is SGHDT and CDR2 YYEEEE. Unmatched junction bases numbered 8, after V lost 0 bases and J lost 3 bases. The CDR3 is 17 residues long.

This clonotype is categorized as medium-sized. The CDR3 is CASSPTTTNEKLFF. The CDR3 nucleotides read TGTGCCAGCTCACCCACAACAACTAATGAAAAACTGTTTTTT. The rearrangement links TRBV18 to TRBJ1-4; D is uncertain. Germline loops: CDR1 KGHSH, CDR2 LQKENI. The CDR3 spans 14 residues. The ends were cut back, 3 bases at V and 0 bases at J, with 5 bases in the middle. The complete variable domain, with remaining parts taken from reference TRBV18 and TRBJ1-4, reads NAGVMQNPRHLVRRRGQEARLRCSPMKGHSHVYWYRQLPEEGLKFMVYLQKENIIDESGMPKERFSAEFPKEGPSILRIQQVVRGDSAAYFCASSPTTTNEKLFFGSGTQLSVL.

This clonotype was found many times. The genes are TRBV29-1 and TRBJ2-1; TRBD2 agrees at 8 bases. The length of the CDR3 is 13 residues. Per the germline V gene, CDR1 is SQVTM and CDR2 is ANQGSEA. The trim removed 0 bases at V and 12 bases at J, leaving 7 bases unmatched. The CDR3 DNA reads TGCAGCGTTGAAGAGACTAGCGTAAGGGCGCAGTTCTTC. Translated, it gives CSVEETSVRAQFF.

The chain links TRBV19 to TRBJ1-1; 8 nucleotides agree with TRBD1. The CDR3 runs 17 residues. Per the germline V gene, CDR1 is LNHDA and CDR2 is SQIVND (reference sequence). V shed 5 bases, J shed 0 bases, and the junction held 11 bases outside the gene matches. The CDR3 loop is CASSPRWDRPMNTEAFF. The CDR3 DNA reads TGTGCCAGTAGTCCCCGGTGGGACAGGCCAATGAACACTGAAGCTTTCTTT.

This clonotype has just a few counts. CDR3 in DNA: TGCAGCGTGCGTGACAGGGACGATCAGCCCCAGCATTTT. Amino acids: CSVRDRDDQPQHF. The chain recombines TRBV29-1 with TRBJ1-5, with 7 positions matching TRBD1. The germline gives CDR1 SQVTM, CDR2 ANQGSEA. The CDR3 runs 13 residues. Germline trimming cut 6 bases from V and 5 bases from J; bases unmatched to any gene: 7.

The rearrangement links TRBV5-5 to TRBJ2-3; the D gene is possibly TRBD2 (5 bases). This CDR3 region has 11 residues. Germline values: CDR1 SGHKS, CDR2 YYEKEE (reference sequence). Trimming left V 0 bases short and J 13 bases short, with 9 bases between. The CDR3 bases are TGTGCCAGCAGCTTGGCGACTAAGGAGTATTTT. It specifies CASSLATKEYF.

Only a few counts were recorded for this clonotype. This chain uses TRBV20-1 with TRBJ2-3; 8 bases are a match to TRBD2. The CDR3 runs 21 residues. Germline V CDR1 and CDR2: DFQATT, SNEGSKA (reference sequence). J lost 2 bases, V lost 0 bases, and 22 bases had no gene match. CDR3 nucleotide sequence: TGCAGTGCTAGAGACACCCAATGGCTAGCGGGCTCTCTCAATCCCACAGATACGCAGTATTTT. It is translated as CSARDTQWLAGSLNPTDTQYF.

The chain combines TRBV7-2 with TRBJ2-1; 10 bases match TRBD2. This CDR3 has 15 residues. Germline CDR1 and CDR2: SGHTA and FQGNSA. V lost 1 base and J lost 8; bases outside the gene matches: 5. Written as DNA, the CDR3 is TGTGCCAGCAGCTTAGGGTCTAGCGGGAGTTATGAGCAGTTCTTC. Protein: CASSLGSSGSYEQFF.

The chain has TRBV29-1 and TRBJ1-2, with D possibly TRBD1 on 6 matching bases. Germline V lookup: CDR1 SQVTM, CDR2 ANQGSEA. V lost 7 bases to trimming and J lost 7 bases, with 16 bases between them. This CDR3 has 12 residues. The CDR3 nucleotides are TGCAGCGCATCAGGGGAGTTGGGTGGCTACACCTTC. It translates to CSASGELGGYTF.

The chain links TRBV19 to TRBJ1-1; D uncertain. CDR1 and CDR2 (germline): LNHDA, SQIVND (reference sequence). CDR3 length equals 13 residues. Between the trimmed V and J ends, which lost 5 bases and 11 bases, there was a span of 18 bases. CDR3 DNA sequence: TGTGCCAGTAGTGCTCGGAGCTCCGATGTGGCTTTCTTT. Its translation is CASSARSSDVAFF. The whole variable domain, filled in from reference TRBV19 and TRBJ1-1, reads DGGITQSPKYLFRKEGQNVTLSCEQNLNHDAMYWYRQDPGQGLRLIYYSQIVNDFQKGDIAEGYSVSREKKESFPLTVTSAQKNPTAFYLCASSARSSDVAFFGQGTRLTVV.

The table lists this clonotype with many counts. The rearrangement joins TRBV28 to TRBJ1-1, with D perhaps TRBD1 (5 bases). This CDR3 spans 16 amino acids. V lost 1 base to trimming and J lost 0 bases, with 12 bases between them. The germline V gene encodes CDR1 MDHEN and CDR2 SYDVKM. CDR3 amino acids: CASSLYRGSMNTEAFF. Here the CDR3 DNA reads TGTGCCAGCAGTTTATACCGGGGCTCCATGAACACTGAAGCTTTCTTT.

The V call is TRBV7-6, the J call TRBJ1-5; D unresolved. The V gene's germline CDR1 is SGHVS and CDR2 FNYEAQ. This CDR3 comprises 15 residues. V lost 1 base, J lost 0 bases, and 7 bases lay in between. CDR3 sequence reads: CASSLEALSNQPQHF. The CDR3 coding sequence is TGTGCCAGCAGCTTAGAGGCCCTTAGCAATCAGCCCCAGCATTTT.

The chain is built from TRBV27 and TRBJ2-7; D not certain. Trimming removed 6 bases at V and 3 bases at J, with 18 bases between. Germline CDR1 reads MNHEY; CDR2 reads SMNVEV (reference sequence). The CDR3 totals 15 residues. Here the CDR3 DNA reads TGTGCCAGCAGGATGGGTTCAGGAATCAACTACGAGCAGTACTTC. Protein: CASRMGSGINYEQYF.

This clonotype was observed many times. This chain's CDR3 is CASSFPSTNEQFF. For the CDR3, the DNA is TGCGCCAGCAGCTTCCCTAGTACCAATGAGCAGTTCTTC. The chain links TRBV5-1 to TRBJ2-1; D ambiguous. Trimming stripped 2 bases from V and 6 bases from J, with 9 bases between. The CDR3 extends over 13 amino acids. Germline V CDR1 and CDR2: SGHRS, YFSETQ.

The CDR3 DNA reads TGTGCCAGCAGTGCGTCGGGGGAGGCCGGGGAGCTGTTTTTT. Translated: CASSASGEAGELFF. This rearrangement joins TRBV6-4 to TRBJ2-2; a weak D match, TRBD2 (6 bases). Trimming removed 4 bases from V and 6 bases from J, with 12 bases in between. In germline, CDR1 is MRHNA, CDR2 SNTAGT. CDR3 length: 14 amino acids.

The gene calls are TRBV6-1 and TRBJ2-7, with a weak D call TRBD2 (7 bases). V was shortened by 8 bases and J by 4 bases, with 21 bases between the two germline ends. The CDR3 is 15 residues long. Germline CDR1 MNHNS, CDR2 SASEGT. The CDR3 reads CASSPRRGGTYEQYF. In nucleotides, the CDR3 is TGTGCCAGCTCACCCCGGCGGGGAGGGACATACGAGCAGTACTTC.

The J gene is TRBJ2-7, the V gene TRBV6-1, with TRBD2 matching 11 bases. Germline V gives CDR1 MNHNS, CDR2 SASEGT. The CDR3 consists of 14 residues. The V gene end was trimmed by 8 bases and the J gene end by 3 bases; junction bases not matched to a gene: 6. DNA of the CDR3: TGTGCCAGCGGGACTAGCGGCGCCCACTACGAGCAGTACTTC. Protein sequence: CASGTSGAHYEQYF.

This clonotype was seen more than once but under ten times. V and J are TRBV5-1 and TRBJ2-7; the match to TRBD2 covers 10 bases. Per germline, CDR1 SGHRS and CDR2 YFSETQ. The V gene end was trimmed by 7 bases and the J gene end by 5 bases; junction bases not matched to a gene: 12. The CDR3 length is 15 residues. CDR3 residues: CASGAASGSYDEQYF. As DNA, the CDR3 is TGCGCCAGCGGAGCTGCTAGCGGGAGTTACGACGAGCAGTACTTC.

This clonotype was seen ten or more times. The DNA of the CDR3 is TGTGCCAGCAGCAAAGAAGGGGCGTTTACTGAAGCTTTCTTT. As protein: CASSKEGAFTEAFF. This chain connects TRBV7-9 to TRBJ1-1; TRBD1 might be the D (5 bases). Germline V gene lookup returns CDR1 SEHNR and CDR2 FQNEAQ (reference sequence). The CDR3 loop spans 14 amino acids. V lost 5 bases to trimming and J lost 5 bases, with 15 bases between them.

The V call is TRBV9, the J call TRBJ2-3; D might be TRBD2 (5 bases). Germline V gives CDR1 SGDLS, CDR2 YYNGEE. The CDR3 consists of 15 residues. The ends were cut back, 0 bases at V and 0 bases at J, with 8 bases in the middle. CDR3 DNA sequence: TGTGCCAGCAGCGTAGTGCCGGGAAGCACAGATACGCAGTATTTT. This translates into CASSVVPGSTDTQYF.

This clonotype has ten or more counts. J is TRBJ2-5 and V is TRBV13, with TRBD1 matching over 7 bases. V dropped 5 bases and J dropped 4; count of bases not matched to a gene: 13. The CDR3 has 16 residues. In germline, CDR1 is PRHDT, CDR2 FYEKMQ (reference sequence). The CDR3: CASSAPGQPDPETQYF. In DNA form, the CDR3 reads TGTGCCAGCAGCGCCCCGGGACAGCCAGACCCAGAGACCCAGTACTTC.

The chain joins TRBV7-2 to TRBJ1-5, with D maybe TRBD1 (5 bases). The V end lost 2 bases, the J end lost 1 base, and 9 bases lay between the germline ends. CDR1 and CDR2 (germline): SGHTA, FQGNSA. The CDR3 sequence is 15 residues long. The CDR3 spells CASSLWGSSNQPQHF. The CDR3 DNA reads TGTGCCAGCAGCTTATGGGGCAGCAGCAATCAGCCCCAGCATTTT.

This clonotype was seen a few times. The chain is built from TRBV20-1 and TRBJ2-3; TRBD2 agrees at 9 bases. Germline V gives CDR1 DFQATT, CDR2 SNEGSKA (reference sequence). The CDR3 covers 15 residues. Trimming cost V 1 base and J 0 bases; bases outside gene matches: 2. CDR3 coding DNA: TGCAGTGCTAGAGTAGCGGGAGTAAGCACAGATACGCAGTATTTT. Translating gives CSARVAGVSTDTQYF.

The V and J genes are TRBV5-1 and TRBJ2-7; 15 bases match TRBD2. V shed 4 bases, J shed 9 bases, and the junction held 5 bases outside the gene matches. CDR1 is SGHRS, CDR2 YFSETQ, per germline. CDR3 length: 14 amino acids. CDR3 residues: CASSPGLAGGLQYF. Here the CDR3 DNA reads TGCGCCAGCAGCCCCGGACTAGCGGGAGGGCTGCAGTACTTC.

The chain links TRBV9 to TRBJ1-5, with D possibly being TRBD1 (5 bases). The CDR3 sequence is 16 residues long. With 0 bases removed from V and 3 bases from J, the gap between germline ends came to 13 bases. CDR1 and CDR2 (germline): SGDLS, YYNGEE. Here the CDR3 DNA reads TGTGCCAGCAGCGTAGGGCGTCCAGGGTACAATCAGCCCCAGCATTTT. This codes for CASSVGRPGYNQPQHF. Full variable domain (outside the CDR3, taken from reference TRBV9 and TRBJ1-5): DSGVTQTPKHLITATGQRVTLRCSPRSGDLSVYWYQQSLDQGLQFLIQYYNGEERAKGNILERFSAQQFPDLHSELNLSSLELGDSALYFCASSVGRPGYNQPQHFGDGTRLSIL.